The present T cell receptor beta chain was sequenced within a study of regulatory T cells in long-lasting Graves disease. In the study overall: Those Graves' patients who were newly diagnosed had been on antithyroid drugs under 3 months.

V lost 0 bases to trimming and J lost 4 bases; unmatched junction nucleotides: 6. The CDR3 is 18 residues long. Germline CDR1 is LGHDT and CDR2 is YNNKEL (reference sequence). Investigators prepared the TCR beta libraries by applying iRepertoire HTBI primers and Arm-PCR of CDR3 regions. TCRdb passed the multiplex PCR reads through MiXCR, listing each CDR3 protein once. The sample shows 400,000 to 500,000 distinct CDR3 sequences, 16% of them seen only once. Time point noted: newly diagnosed GD, antithyroid drugs for less than 3 months. After RNA was extracted from PBMCs, the TCR library was made from it. The data also belong to a second study, concerning T cells in Graves' hyperthyroidism and ophthalmopathy. According to that study: Clinical symptoms, serum thyroxine and TRAb, thyroid ultrasound and orbital computed tomography together formed the diagnostic basis. The HTBI primer set drove a first-round RT-PCR of the TCR CDR3. The model foresaw ophthalmopathy a median roughly 6.3 months prior to onset.

This receptor was obtained from a young woman with Graves disease. The chain couples TRBV3-1 to TRBJ2-1; 13 bases align to TRBD2. The specimen was peripheral blood mononuclear cells (PBMCs), collected at new diagnosis, from a patient treated with antithyroid drugs. The CDR3 is CASSQDAGTSGAYNEQFF. CDR3 nucleotides: TGTGCCAGCAGCCAAGATGCCGGGACTAGCGGGGCTTACAATGAGCAGTTCTTC.